This T cell receptor beta chain was sequenced during a study of T-cell memory formation after mild COVID-19. Study at large: Clusters were largely donor specific. Whole-study findings and limits: Mainly in CM and EM were contracting CD4+ clones; CD8+ were in EMRA.

TCRdb passed the 5' RACE reads through MiXCR, listing each CDR3 protein once. The data show over 60,000 distinct CDR3 sequences, roughly 17% seen once. Of note for this clonotype: The antigen is undetermined.

Specimen: PBMCs or a T cell subset sorted from them (not recorded which). This sequence originates from an adult woman who had mild COVID-19 (a few samples of this study predate the infection). Cell type and time point are not known.

The CDR3 coding sequence is TGTGCCAGCAGCATGGGGACGGAATATGGCTACACCTTC. Translated: CASSMGTEYGYTF. V usage is TRBV4-2 and J usage is TRBJ1-2, with TRBD1 as a possible D gene (5 bases). Per germline, CDR1 LGHNA and CDR2 YNFKEQ. The length of the CDR3 is 13 residues. The V end was cut by 5 bases, the J end by 5 bases, with 12 bases between.